This TCR beta chain was sequenced for a study of tumor and adjacent non-tumor tissue in lung cancer. Broader study findings: TCR diversity was significantly greater in tumor than normal lung tissue. Shorter survival was associated with higher TCR diversity in tumors.

The library came from three nested PCR rounds adapted from ARM-PCR protocols. TCRdb reprocessed the multiplex PCR reads via MiXCR and lists one record per CDR3 protein. The data contain about 93,000 distinct CDR3 sequences, about 70% of them singletons. This clonotype was picked up one time. As yet, its antigen is unknown. A junction boundary mismatches the germline segment, possibly from a read error. CDR1 and CDR2 (germline): SQVTM, ANQGSEA. The CDR3 totals 12 residues. The template was RNA from unsorted bulk tissue. The sequence derives from a man in his fifties or sixties with non-small cell lung cancer. The chain joins TRBV29-1 to TRBJ2-1; D is perhaps TRBD1 or TRBD2 (5 bases each). Sequencing input: lung tumor tissue. Here the CDR3 reads CSVVRGVDERFF. The CDR3 bases are TGCAGTGTTGTCCGAGGGGTCGATGAGCGGTTCTTC.